This TCR beta chain is from a study of CD8 T cells in Susac syndrome. Sequencing of TCR beta covered CD8+ and CD4+ T cells obtained from blood. TEMRA cells were FACS-enriched, with CD8+ and CD4+ T cells isolated negatively. The germline V and J ends were trimmed by 6 bases and 3 bases, with 15 bases remaining between them. Germline V gene lookup returns CDR1 SGHVS and CDR2 FQNEAQ. The CDR3 is made up of 15 amino acids. An input of roughly 0.45 to 1 ug of RNA was subjected to reverse transcription using random hexamers. The CDR3 of TCR beta was amplified by immunoSEQ multiplex PCR across 54 Vbeta and 13 Jbeta. Via MiXCR, TCRdb re-called the immunoSEQ multiplex PCR reads, giving one row per CDR3 protein. The repertoire holds about 430,000 distinct CDR3 sequences, with approximately 89% as singletons.

This receptor was taken from a human donor with multiple sclerosis. J is TRBJ2-1 and V is TRBV7-8, with D tentatively TRBD1 (5 bases). Sequences were obtained from CD8+ T cells from PBMCs. This CDR3 is CASRFLDDSYNEQFF. In DNA, the CDR3 is TGTGCCAGCAGATTTCTGGACGACAGCTACAATGAGCAGTTCTTC.